Listed below are T cell receptor beta chains from one sample, sequenced in a study of CD8 T cells in Susac syndrome. TCRdb independently ran MiXCR on the immunoSEQ multiplex PCR reads; one entry per CDR3 protein. Found here are around 200,000 distinct CDR3 sequences, around 95% of them singletons; the top ten hold 0.15% to 0.2%. The specimen was CD8+ T cells from PBMCs. The receptor set was obtained from a human donor with Susac syndrome. Each CDR3 is given without its conserved first and last residue. Each record gives: CDR3 protein, V gene, clone size. Size is stated for part of the rows, as once, few or many counts, or as a class when the clone is expanded.

CDR3aa: SGETTGELF
v_gene: TRBV29-1
abundance: NA

CDR3aa: ASSFVQGGNEQF
v_gene: TRBV5-6
abundance: NA

CDR3aa: ASGLVLGAKNIQY
v_gene: TRBV12-5
abundance: NA

CDR3aa: ASSPDGTLH
v_gene: TRBV12-3/TRBV12-4
abundance: NA

CDR3aa: ASSLMYLQGGTDTQY
v_gene: TRBV11-2
abundance: NA

CDR3aa: ASSVQSSGRDTQY
v_gene: TRBV9
abundance: NA

CDR3aa: ASSRDRDNEQF
v_gene: TRBV7-2
abundance: NA

CDR3aa: ASSYDRYTDTQY
v_gene: TRBV9
abundance: NA

CDR3aa: ASSQDTSGAYNEQF
v_gene: TRBV4-2
abundance: NA

CDR3aa: ASSSEPLSLHQQF
v_gene: TRBV7-8
abundance: NA

CDR3aa: ASSRQGTAYGAF
v_gene: TRBV28
abundance: NA

CDR3aa: ASSFSSGSLTDTQY
v_gene: TRBV27
abundance: NA

CDR3aa: ASTSEESGNGYT
v_gene: TRBV7-9
abundance: once

CDR3aa: SASNLLGVYSNEQF
v_gene: TRBV20-1
abundance: NA

CDR3aa: ASSFGQQETQY
v_gene: TRBV27
abundance: NA

CDR3aa: ASSPVGLAAQY
v_gene: TRBV14
abundance: NA

CDR3aa: ATSRDGGVGGRTQY
v_gene: TRBV15
abundance: NA

CDR3aa: ASSLPANTEAF
v_gene: TRBV28
abundance: NA

CDR3aa: ASSASAGWGYGYT
v_gene: TRBV27
abundance: NA

CDR3aa: ASRNSGDRPRSYEQY
v_gene: TRBV2
abundance: once

CDR3aa: ASSVEYSNQPQH
v_gene: TRBV7-9
abundance: NA

CDR3aa: SASRDRGHYEQY
v_gene: TRBV20-1
abundance: NA

CDR3aa: ASSWGTPTSGTEAF
v_gene: TRBV27
abundance: once

CDR3aa: ASSSQAPETQY
v_gene: TRBV13
abundance: NA

CDR3aa: AWSVYRGKNIYGYT
v_gene: TRBV30
abundance: NA

CDR3aa: SARGRAYEQY
v_gene: TRBV20-1
abundance: NA

CDR3aa: AARTGQGVETQY
v_gene: TRBV25-1
abundance: NA

CDR3aa: ASSLSAGGGRDEQY
v_gene: TRBV4-1
abundance: NA

CDR3aa: SVEEVAEGLF
v_gene: TRBV29-1
abundance: NA

CDR3aa: ASSLILAGVTDTQY
v_gene: TRBV28
abundance: NA

CDR3aa: ASSLRDRGTDTQY
v_gene: TRBV7-9
abundance: NA

CDR3aa: SGYFGRVSTDTQY
v_gene: TRBV20-1
abundance: NA

CDR3aa: SARVWSGFSGGTDTQY
v_gene: TRBV20-1
abundance: NA

CDR3aa: ATRSSGAGELF
v_gene: TRBV24-1
abundance: NA

CDR3aa: ASRDGRDNEQF
v_gene: TRBV7-9
abundance: NA

CDR3aa: ASKNRDRAYNEQF
v_gene: TRBV5-1
abundance: NA

CDR3aa: ASRDTGTYHYGYT
v_gene: TRBV19
abundance: NA

CDR3aa: ATSSRADNEQF
v_gene: TRBV15
abundance: NA

CDR3aa: ATSDFPLSGSVSNTGELF
v_gene: TRBV24-1
abundance: NA

CDR3aa: ATKTSRSTDTQY
v_gene: TRBV24-1
abundance: NA

CDR3aa: ASSRPGGQDNEQF
v_gene: TRBV2
abundance: NA

CDR3aa: ASSQAARVPYEQY
v_gene: TRBV3-1
abundance: NA

CDR3aa: ASSQDGGNEKLF
v_gene: TRBV14
abundance: once

CDR3aa: ASSQDWSNDEQF
v_gene: TRBV4-2
abundance: NA

CDR3aa: ASSLRRHKQEF
v_gene: TRBV27
abundance: NA

CDR3aa: ASSSTGGAGGELF
v_gene: TRBV5-4
abundance: NA

CDR3aa: ATNDGTGARASSNTGELF
v_gene: TRBV24-1
abundance: NA

CDR3aa: ASSELVYTQY
v_gene: TRBV6-6
abundance: NA

CDR3aa: ASLKSNEAF
v_gene: TRBV7-9
abundance: NA

CDR3aa: ATSRDRLVQETQY
v_gene: TRBV15
abundance: NA